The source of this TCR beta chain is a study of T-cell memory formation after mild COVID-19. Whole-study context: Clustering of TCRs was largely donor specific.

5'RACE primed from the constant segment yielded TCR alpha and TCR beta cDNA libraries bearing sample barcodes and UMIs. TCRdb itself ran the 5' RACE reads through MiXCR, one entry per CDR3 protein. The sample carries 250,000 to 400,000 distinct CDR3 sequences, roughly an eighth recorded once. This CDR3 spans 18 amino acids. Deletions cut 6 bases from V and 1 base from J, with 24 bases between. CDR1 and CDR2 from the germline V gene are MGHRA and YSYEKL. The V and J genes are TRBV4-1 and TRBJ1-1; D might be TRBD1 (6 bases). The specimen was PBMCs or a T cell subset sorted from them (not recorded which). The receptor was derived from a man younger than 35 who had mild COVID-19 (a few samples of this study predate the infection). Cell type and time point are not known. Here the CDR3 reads CASRQSQGIDPWNTEAFF. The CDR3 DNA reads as TGCGCCAGCAGGCAAAGCCAGGGGATAGATCCCTGGAACACTGAAGCTTTCTTT.